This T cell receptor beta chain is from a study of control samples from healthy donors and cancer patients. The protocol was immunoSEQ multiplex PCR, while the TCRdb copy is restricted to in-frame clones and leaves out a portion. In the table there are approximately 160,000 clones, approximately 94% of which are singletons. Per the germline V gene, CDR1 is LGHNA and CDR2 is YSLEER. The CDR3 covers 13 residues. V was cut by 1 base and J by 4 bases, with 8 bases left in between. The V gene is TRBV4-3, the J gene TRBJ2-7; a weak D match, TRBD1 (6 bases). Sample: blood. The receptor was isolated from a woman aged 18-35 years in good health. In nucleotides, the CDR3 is TGCGCCAGCAGCCAAGCAGGGGCTTACGAGCAGTACTTC. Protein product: CASSQAGAYEQYF.